These 2 T cell receptor beta chains were all obtained from the same sample, sequenced in a study of immune heterogeneity within non-small cell lung tumors. Template input was genomic DNA from bulk tumor (600 ng per sample). Several far-apart biopsies were taken per primary tumor during surgery. Before undergoing curative surgery, patients had newly diagnosed non-small cell lung cancer that was untreated. Multiplex PCR amplified the TCR beta CDR3 region. Its first round ran for roughly 10 cycles with 32 V and 13 J primers. TCRdb ran MiXCR on the multiplex PCR reads and lists one entry per CDR3 protein. The sample shows around 2,900 distinct CDR3 sequences, under 15% of them seen only once. Sample: lung tumor tissue. The source of these receptors is a female donor with non-small cell lung cancer.

This clonotype was recorded many times. This rearrangement joins TRBV7-3 to TRBJ1-1, with unresolved D. Trimming removed 5 bases at V and 0 bases at J, with 7 bases between. The CDR3 is 13 amino acids. The V gene's germline CDR1 is SGHTA and CDR2 FQGTGA. The CDR3 bases are TGTGCCAGCAGCCGTCTTGTGAACACTGAAGCTTTCTTT. Translating gives CASSRLVNTEAFF.

There are a few counts of this clonotype. Given a much more abundant clone one base away, this may be a read error. This sequence joins TRBV6-1 and TRBJ1-1; 8 nucleotides line up with TRBD1. J was trimmed by 7 bases and V by 2 bases; bases with no gene match: 9. CDR3 length: 15 residues. The V gene's germline CDR1 is MNHNS and CDR2 SASEGT. The CDR3 DNA reads as TGTGCCAGCAGTGAACGGCTGTACAGGGGGATTGAAGCTTTCTTT. It codes for CASSERLYRGIEAFF.